The 21 T cell receptor beta chains given below trace back to one sample, sequenced in a study of blood T cells in healthy people across ages. The use of a sample-barcoded 5' primer and a J-beta primer mix characterized a second PCR of roughly 6 to 11 cycles. Each CDR3 protein gets one entry after TCRdb re-called the 5' RACE reads with MiXCR. The sample lists more than 550,000 distinct CDR3 sequences, 22% seen once, with 22% in the top ten. Material: blood. The receptors here all came from a man between 70 and 80 years old in good health.

This clonotype turned up a few times. The rearrangement uses TRBV19 and TRBJ1-3; tentative D call: TRBD1 (6 bases). Germline V CDR1 and CDR2: LNHDA, SQIVND (reference sequence). V was clipped by 4 bases and J by 0 bases, with 10 bases between them. This CDR3 is built from 15 residues. The CDR3 sequence: CASSTDRDSGNTIYF. The CDR3 region has the DNA TGTGCCAGTAGTACGGACAGAGACTCTGGAAACACCATATATTTT.

J is TRBJ2-7 and V is TRBV5-6, with 7 bases lining up with TRBD2. Germline loops: CDR1 SGHDT, CDR2 YYEEEE. The J segment lost 2 bases and the V segment lost 0 bases, leaving 8 bases of the junction unmatched. The CDR3 consists of 16 residues. CDR3 DNA: TGTGCCAGCAGCTTGGCCGAGGGGACTAAACCCTACGAGCAGTACTTC. Its translation: CASSLAEGTKPYEQYF.

The chain employs TRBV7-2 and TRBJ2-3; D unclear. The V gene lost 1 base and the J gene lost 4 bases, with 9 bases spanning the gap. Germline CDR1 is SGHTA and CDR2 is FQGNSA. CDR3 length: 14 amino acids. The CDR3 loop is CASSLGRQPDTQYF. CDR3 sequence (DNA): TGTGCCAGCAGCTTAGGGAGACAACCAGATACGCAGTATTTT.

The CDR3 protein is CSARTAGLAANEQFF. CDR3 nucleotides: TGCAGTGCTAGAACGGCGGGGTTAGCGGCGAATGAGCAGTTCTTC. J is TRBJ2-1 and V is TRBV20-1; D may be TRBD2 (6 bases). The CDR3 contains 15 residues. Per germline, CDR1 DFQATT and CDR2 SNEGSKA (reference sequence). Deletions cut 2 bases from V and 7 bases from J, with 18 bases between.

The table lists this clonotype with a few counts. The chain uses TRBV10-2 and TRBJ1-6; possible D gene TRBD1, 6 bases. Germline V lookup: CDR1 WSHSY, CDR2 SAAADI. This CDR3 region has 15 residues. The ends were cut back, 3 bases at V and 9 bases at J, with 15 bases in the middle. The CDR3 DNA is TGCGCCAGCAGTGATTTAGGAGGAGGGGGTTCACCCCTCCACTTT. It yields the protein CASSDLGGGGSPLHF.

V is TRBV7-2 and J is TRBJ2-4, with 8 nucleotides matching TRBD2. The J segment lost 7 bases and the V segment lost 7 bases, leaving 9 bases of the junction unmatched. The CDR3 consists of 14 residues. The germline V gene has CDR1 SGHTA and CDR2 FQGNSA. In DNA, the CDR3 is TGTGCCAGCAACCTAGACCCGGGAGGGAACATTCAGTACTTC. Residues: CASNLDPGGNIQYF.

This sequence joins TRBV11-2 and TRBJ1-6, with a weak D call TRBD1 (5 bases). The CDR3 has 17 amino acids. Germline CDR1 is SGHAT and CDR2 is FQNNGV. Trimming removed 0 bases at V and 7 bases at J, with 16 bases between. The CDR3 region is CASSLEGHGLSNSPLHF. The CDR3 DNA is TGTGCCAGCAGCTTAGAAGGACACGGTCTTTCAAATTCACCCCTCCACTTT.

The chain carries TRBV20-1 and TRBJ2-5; 8 bases agree with TRBD1. The assigned J gene may be wrong: the sequence end matches TRBJ2-7 better. Germline loops: CDR1 DFQATT, CDR2 SNEGSKA (reference sequence). The CDR3 sequence is 14 residues long. CDR3 DNA: TGCAGTGCTCCCACAACCTGGACAGGGAACGAGCAGTACTTC. Its protein product is CSAPTTWTGNEQYF.

The V and J genes are TRBV12-3 or TRBV12-4 and TRBJ2-3; the D gene is possibly TRBD1 (7 bases). The V and J ends lost 2 bases and 4 bases respectively, with 19 bases between them. The CDR3 has 17 residues. The CDR3 region is CASSLFRQGGLPDTQYF. In DNA form, the CDR3 reads TGTGCCAGCAGTTTATTCCGACAGGGAGGCCTCCCAGATACGCAGTATTTT.

The chain recombines TRBV18 with TRBJ1-2; D might be TRBD1 (5 bases). There are 15 residues in the CDR3. The V gene's germline CDR1 is KGHSH and CDR2 LQKENI. The V and J ends lost 4 bases and 2 bases respectively, with 14 bases between them. The CDR3 nucleotides read TGTGCCAGCTCACAAACAGGTTATGGCAACTATGGCTACACCTTC. Translated: CASSQTGYGNYGYTF.

This clonotype was found a few times. This chain uses TRBV9 with TRBJ2-5; maybe TRBD2 (5 bases). TRBJ2-7 explains the end of the DNA better; the J call may be wrong. Germline values: CDR1 SGDLS, CDR2 YYNGEE. This CDR3 spans 15 amino acids. CDR3 amino acids: CASSVASGFSYEQYF. The DNA for the CDR3 is TGTGCCAGCAGCGTAGCCTCGGGGTTCTCCTACGAGCAGTACTTC.

This clonotype showed up just a few times. This chain connects TRBV7-8 to TRBJ2-7; D might be TRBD1 or TRBD2, each matching 6 bases. Germline CDR1 reads SGHVS; CDR2 reads FQNEAQ. Trimming took 4 bases from V and 0 from J, leaving 13 bases between them. The CDR3 is made up of 15 amino acids. This chain's CDR3 is CASSSERGHSYEQYF. CDR3 DNA: TGTGCCAGCAGCTCGGAACGGGGGCACTCCTACGAGCAGTACTTC.

Concerning this clonotype: The CDR3 does not end in the conserved phenylalanine or tryptophan, so this is likely a read error. The chain couples TRBV28 to TRBJ1-2, with 7 bases identical to TRBD1. CDR1 and CDR2 (germline): MDHEN, SYDVKM. The CDR3 loop spans 15 amino acids. Losses at the gene ends were 6 bases for V and 1 base for J; bases not matched to a gene: 8. CDR3 nucleotide sequence: TGTGCCAGCAGCATTCCGGGACAGCTTAACTATGGCTACACCCTC. Translating it yields CASSIPGQLNYGYTL.

A few counts support this clonotype. The chain couples TRBV9 to TRBJ2-2; 10 nucleotides line up with TRBD1. Germline CDR1 and CDR2: SGDLS and YYNGEE. V was pared by 5 bases and J by 5 bases, with 6 bases of the junction left unmatched. The CDR3 runs 15 residues. CDR3 coding DNA: TGTGCCAGCAGTTCCGGGACAGGGGCGACCGGGGAGCTGTTTTTT. This encodes CASSSGTGATGELFF.

This clonotype was counted a few times. The chain is built from TRBV6-5 and TRBJ2-3, with no clear D. The germline V and J ends were trimmed by 6 bases and 3 bases, with 7 bases remaining between them. The CDR3 totals 12 residues. Germline CDR1 and CDR2: MNHEY and SVGAGI. The CDR3 loop reads CASRTQTDTQYF. The CDR3 DNA reads as TGTGCCAGCAGGACTCAGACAGATACGCAGTATTTT.

V is TRBV20-1 and J is TRBJ2-1; maybe TRBD2 (6 bases). Trimming took off 4 bases at V and 0 bases at J, with 13 bases between the two ends. The CDR3 is 15 amino acids. CDR1 and CDR2 from the germline V gene are DFQATT and SNEGSKA (reference sequence). The CDR3 DNA reads as TGCAGTGCTACCGGGGGTGCTAGCTCCTACAATGAGCAGTTCTTC. It specifies CSATGGASSYNEQFF.

The chain carries TRBV7-9 and TRBJ1-1; D is perhaps TRBD1 (5 bases). Germline-derived CDR1 and CDR2 are SEHNR and FQNEAQ (reference sequence). V lost 4 bases to trimming and J lost 0 bases, with 12 bases between them. The CDR3 runs to 15 residues. Written as DNA, the CDR3 is TGTGCCAGCAGCTGGGGGTCGTGGATGAACACTGAAGCTTTCTTT. This encodes CASSWGSWMNTEAFF.

The gene calls are TRBV12-3 or TRBV12-4 and TRBJ2-5, with D perhaps matching TRBD1 or TRBD2 (5 bases each). V was pared by 7 bases and J by 3 bases, with 12 bases between. This CDR3 is built from 13 residues. The DNA of the CDR3 is TGTGCCAGCACCACCTTGGGGGAAGAGACCCAGTACTTC. This gives the protein CASTTLGEETQYF.

The chain combines TRBV7-8 with TRBJ2-2; 7 bases fit TRBD1. J was trimmed by 3 bases and V by 10 bases; bases with no gene match: 8. Looked up from germline, CDR1 is SGHVS and CDR2 is FQNEAQ. The CDR3 length is 14 residues. The CDR3 region has the DNA TGTGCCACGCGGACAGGTCTGGACACCGGGGAGCTGTTTTTT. Protein product: CATRTGLDTGELFF.

This clonotype was counted between two and nine times. V is TRBV5-6 and J is TRBJ2-7; 8 positions agree with TRBD2. CDR3 length: 15 residues. Per the germline V gene, CDR1 is SGHDT and CDR2 is YYEEEE. The V and J ends lost 4 bases and 0 bases, in that order; junction bases with no gene match: 6. DNA for the CDR3: TGTGCCAGCAGCCTGGGGACTAGTCTCTCCTACGAGCAGTACTTC. It yields the protein CASSLGTSLSYEQYF.

This clonotype was seen just once. The chain uses TRBV7-2 and TRBJ2-1; D not certain. V dropped 4 bases and J dropped 6 bases, with 10 bases sitting between them. The CDR3 totals 13 residues. Germline CDR1 is SGHTA and CDR2 is FQGNSA. The CDR3 bases are TGTGCCAGCAGCTCAGACTCCCTCAATGAGCAGTTCTTC. Translating gives CASSSDSLNEQFF. The entire variable domain, with the rest obtained from reference TRBV7-2 and TRBJ2-1, is as follows: GAGVSQSPSNKVTEKGKDVELRCDPISGHTALYWYRQSLGQGLEFLIYFQGNSAPDKSGLPSDRFSAERTGGSVSTLTIQRTQQEDSAVYLCASSSDSLNEQFFGPGTRLTVL.